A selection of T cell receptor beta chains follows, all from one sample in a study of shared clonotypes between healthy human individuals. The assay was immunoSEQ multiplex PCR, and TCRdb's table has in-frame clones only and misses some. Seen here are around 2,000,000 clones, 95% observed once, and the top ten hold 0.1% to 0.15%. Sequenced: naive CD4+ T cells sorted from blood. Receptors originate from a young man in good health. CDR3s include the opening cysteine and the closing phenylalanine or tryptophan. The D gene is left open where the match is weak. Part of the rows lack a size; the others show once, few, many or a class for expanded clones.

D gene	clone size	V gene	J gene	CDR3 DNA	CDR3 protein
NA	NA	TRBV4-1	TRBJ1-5	TGCGCCAGCAGCCAATTACAGGGTTTCGGGCAGCCCCAGCATTTT	CASSQLQGFGQPQHF
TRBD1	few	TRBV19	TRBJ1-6	TGTGCCAGTAGCCCAGGGGGTTTGGGTTCACCCCTCCACTTT	CASSPGGLGSPLHF
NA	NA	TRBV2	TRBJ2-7	TGTGCCAGCACTATGACAGTAACAATCTCCTACGAGCAGTACTTC	CASTMTVTISYEQYF
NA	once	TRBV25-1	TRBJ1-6	TGTGCCAGCAGTGGGGGAGGTGCACCTAATTCACCCCTCCACTTT	CASSGGGAPNSPLHF
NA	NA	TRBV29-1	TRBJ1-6	TGCAGCGTTGCTGACACAACACCCCTCCACTTT	CSVADTTPLHF
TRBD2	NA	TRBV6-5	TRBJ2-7	TGTGCCAGCAGTTCCGGGACTAGCGGGGGAACGGACGAGCAGTACTTC	CASSSGTSGGTDEQYF
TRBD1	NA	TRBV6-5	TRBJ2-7	TGTGCCAGCAGTTTAGACAGGGTCGAGCAGTACTTC	CASSLDRVEQYF
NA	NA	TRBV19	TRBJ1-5	TGTGCCAGTAGTTGGCCCCAAGATCAGCCCCAGCATTTT	CASSWPQDQPQHF
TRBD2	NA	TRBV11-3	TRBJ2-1	TGTGCCAGCAGCTTGCGACTAGCGGGAGGGGGCAATGAGCAGTTCTTC	CASSLRLAGGGNEQFF
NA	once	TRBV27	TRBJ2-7	TGTGCCAGCCGCTCGGACACCACCTACGAGCAGTACTTC	CASRSDTTYEQYF
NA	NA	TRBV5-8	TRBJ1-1	TGTGCCAGCAGCACCCGGACCACTGGGGCTGAAGCTTTCTTT	CASSTRTTGAEAFF
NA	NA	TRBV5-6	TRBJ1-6	TGTGCCAGCAGCTTGGGGGGCCAGAATAATTCACCCCTCCACTTT	CASSLGGQNNSPLHF
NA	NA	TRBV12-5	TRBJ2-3	TGTGCTAGTGGTTTGTCGGGACAGGGTACTAGCGGGGCCACAGATACGCAGTATTTT	CASGLSGQGTSGATDTQYF
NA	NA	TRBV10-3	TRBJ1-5	TGTGCCATCAGTGAGCAGGGAATCAATCAGCCCCAGCATTTT	CAISEQGINQPQHF
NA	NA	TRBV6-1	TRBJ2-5	TGTGCCAGCAGTTCGCCGGGAGAGTGGGAGACCCAGTACTTC	CASSSPGEWETQYF
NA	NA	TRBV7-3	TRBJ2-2	TGTGCCAGCAGCTTAACACAGGGACCAACCGGGGAGCTGTTTTTT	CASSLTQGPTGELFF